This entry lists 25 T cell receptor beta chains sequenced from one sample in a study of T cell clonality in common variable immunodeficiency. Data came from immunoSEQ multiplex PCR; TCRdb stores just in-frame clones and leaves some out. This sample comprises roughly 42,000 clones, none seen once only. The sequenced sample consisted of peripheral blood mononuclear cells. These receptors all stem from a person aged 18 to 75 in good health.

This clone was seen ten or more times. The sequenced CDR3 bases are TGTGCCAGCAGTGGGGTGGCTAGCGGCAGCGGCGAG. Its translation is CASSGVASGSGE. The full CDR3 reads CASSGVASGSGEQYF. The genes are TRBV6-1 and TRBJ2-7; 7 bases align to TRBD2. The sequence runs out 3 residues before the end of the CDR3; the remainder is reconstructed from the germline J gene. CDR1 is MNHNS and CDR2 is SASEGT in the germline V gene. The CDR3 is 15 residues long. The trim removed 4 bases at V and 6 bases at J, leaving 12 bases unmatched.

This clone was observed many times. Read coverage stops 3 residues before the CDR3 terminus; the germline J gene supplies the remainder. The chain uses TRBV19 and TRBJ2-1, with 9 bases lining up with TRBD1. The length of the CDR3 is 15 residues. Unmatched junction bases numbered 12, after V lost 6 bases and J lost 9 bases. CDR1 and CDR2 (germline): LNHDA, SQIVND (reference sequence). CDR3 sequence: CASRGLGQGSSEQFF. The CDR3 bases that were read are TGTGCCAGTAGGGGGCTAGGACAGGGGAGCTCTGAG. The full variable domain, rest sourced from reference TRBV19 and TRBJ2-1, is DGGITQSPKYLFRKEGQNVTLSCEQNLNHDAMYWYRQDPGQGLRLIYYSQIVNDFQKGDIAEGYSVSREKKESFPLTVTSAQKNPTAFYLCASRGLGQGSSEQFFGPGTRLTVL.

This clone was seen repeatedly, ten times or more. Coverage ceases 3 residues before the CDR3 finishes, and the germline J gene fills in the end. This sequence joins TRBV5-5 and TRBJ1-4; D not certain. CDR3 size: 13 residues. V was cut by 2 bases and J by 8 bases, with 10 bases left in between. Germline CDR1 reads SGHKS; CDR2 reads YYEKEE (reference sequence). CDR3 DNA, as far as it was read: TGTGCCAGCAGCTTCTTCGACATGGAAAAA. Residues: CASSFFDMEK. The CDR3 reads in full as CASSFFDMEKLFF.

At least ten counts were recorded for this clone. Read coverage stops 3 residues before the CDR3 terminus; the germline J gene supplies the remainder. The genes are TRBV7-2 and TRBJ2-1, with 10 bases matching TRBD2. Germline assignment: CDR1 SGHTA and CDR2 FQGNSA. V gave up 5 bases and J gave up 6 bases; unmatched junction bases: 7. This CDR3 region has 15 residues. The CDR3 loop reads CASSPVRTSGNEQFF. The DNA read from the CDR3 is TGTGCCAGCAGCCCAGTTAGGACTAGCGGCAATGAG.

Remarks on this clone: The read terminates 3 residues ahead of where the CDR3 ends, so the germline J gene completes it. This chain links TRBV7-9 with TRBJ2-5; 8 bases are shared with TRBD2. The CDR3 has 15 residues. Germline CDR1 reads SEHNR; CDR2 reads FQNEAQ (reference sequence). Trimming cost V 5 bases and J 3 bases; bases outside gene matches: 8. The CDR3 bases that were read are TGTGCCAGCAGCCCCAGGACTAGCCACAAAGAGACC. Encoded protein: CASSPRTSHKET. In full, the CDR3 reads CASSPRTSHKETQYF.

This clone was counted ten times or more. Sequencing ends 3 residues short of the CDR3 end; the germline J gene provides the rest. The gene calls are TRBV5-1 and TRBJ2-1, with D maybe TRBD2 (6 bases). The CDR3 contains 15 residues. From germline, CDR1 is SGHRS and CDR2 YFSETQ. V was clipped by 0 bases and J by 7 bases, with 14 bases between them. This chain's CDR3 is CASSLAEGLPNEQFF. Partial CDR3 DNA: TGCGCCAGCAGCTTGGCCGAGGGACTCCCGAATGAG.

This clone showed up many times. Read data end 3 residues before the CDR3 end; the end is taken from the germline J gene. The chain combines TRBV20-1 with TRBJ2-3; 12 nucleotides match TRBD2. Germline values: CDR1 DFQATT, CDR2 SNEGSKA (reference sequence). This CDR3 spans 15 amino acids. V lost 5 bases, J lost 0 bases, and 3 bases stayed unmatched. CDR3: CSAELAGGSTDTQYF. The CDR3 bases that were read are TGCAGTGCTGAACTAGCGGGGGGAAGCACAGATACG.

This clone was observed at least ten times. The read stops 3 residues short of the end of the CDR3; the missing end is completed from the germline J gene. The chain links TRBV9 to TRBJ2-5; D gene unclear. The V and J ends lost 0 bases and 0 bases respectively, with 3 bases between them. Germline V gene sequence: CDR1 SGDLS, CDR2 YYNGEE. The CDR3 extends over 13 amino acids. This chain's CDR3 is CASSVADQETQYF. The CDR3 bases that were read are TGTGCCAGCAGCGTAGCGGACCAAGAGACC.

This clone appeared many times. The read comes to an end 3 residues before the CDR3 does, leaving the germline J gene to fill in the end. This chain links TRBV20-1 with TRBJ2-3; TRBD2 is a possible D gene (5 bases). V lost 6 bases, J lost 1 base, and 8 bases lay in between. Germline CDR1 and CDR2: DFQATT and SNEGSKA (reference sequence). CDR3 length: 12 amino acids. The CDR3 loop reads CSAVSGTDTQYF. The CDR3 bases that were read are TGCAGTGCCGTTAGCGGCACAGATACG.

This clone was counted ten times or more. The CDR3 sequence is CASTPDSNYGYTF. The part of the CDR3 DNA that was read is TGTGCCAGTACCCCGGACAGTAACTATGGC. J is TRBJ1-2 and V is TRBV19; a possible D gene is TRBD1 (6 bases). The read stops 3 residues short of the end of the CDR3; the missing end is completed from the germline J gene. CDR1 and CDR2 from the germline V gene are LNHDA and SQIVND (reference sequence). The CDR3 consists of 13 residues. V was clipped by 7 bases and J by 1 base, with 10 bases between them. Complete variable domain (other parts from reference TRBV19 and TRBJ1-2): DGGITQSPKYLFRKEGQNVTLSCEQNLNHDAMYWYRQDPGQGLRLIYYSQIVNDFQKGDIAEGYSVSREKKESFPLTVTSAQKNPTAFYLCASTPDSNYGYTFGSGTRLTVV.

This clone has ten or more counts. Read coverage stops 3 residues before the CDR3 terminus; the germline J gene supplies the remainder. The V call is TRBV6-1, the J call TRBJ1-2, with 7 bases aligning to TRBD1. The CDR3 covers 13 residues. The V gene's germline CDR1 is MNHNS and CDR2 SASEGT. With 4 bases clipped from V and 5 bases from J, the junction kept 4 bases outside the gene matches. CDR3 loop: CASSAGQLYGYTF. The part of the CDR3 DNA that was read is TGTGCCAGCAGTGCGGGACAGTTATATGGC.

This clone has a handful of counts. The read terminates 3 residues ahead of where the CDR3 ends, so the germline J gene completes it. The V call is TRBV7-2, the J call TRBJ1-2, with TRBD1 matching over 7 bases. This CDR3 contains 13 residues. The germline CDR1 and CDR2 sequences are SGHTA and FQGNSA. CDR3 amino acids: CASRWDSTDTYTF. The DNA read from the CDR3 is TGTGCCAGCAGGTGGGACAGTACAGATACC.

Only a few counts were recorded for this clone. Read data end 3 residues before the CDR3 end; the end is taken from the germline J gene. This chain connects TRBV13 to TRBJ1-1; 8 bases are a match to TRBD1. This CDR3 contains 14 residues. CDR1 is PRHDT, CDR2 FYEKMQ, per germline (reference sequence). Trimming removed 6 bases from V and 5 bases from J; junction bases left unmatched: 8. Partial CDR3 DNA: TGTGCCAGCAGTCCCGACAGGGGCTTGACTGAA. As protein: CASSPDRGLTE. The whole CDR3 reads CASSPDRGLTEAFF.

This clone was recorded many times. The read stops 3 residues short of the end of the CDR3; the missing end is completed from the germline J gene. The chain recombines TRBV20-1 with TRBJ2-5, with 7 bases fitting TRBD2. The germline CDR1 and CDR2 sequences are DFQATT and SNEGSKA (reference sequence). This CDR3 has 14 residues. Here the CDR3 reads CSVPVPLARETQYF. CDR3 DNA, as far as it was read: TGCAGCGTTCCGGTACCACTAGCGAGGGAGACC.

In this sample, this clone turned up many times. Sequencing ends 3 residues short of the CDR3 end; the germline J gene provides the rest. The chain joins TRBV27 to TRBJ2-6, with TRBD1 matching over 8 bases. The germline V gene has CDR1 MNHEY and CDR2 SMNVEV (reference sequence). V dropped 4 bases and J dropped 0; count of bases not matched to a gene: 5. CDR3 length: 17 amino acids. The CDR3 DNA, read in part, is TGTGCCAGCAGTTGGACAGGGACTCCCTCTGGGGCCAACGTC. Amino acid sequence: CASSWTGTPSGANV. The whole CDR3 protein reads CASSWTGTPSGANVLTF.

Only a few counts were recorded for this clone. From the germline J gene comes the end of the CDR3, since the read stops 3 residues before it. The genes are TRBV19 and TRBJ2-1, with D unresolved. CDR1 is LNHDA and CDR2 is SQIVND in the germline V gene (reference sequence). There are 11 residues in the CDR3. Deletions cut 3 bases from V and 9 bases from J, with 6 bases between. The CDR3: CASSILSEQFF. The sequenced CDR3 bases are TGTGCCAGTAGTATCCTCTCTGAG. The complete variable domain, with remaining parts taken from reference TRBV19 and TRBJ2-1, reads DGGITQSPKYLFRKEGQNVTLSCEQNLNHDAMYWYRQDPGQGLRLIYYSQIVNDFQKGDIAEGYSVSREKKESFPLTVTSAQKNPTAFYLCASSILSEQFFGPGTRLTVL.

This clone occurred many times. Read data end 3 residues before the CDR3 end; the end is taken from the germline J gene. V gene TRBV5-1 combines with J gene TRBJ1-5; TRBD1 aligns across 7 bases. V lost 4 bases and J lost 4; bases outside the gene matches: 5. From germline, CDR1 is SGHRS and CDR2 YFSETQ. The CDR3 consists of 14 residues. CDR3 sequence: CASSPGQANQPQHF. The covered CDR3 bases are TGCGCCAGCAGCCCTGGACAGGCTAATCAGCCC.

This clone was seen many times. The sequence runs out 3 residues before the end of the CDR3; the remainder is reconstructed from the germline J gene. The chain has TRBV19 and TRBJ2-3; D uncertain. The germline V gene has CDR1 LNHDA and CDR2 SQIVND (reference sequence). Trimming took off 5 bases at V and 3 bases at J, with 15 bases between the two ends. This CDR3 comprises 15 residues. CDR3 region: CASSRRGPGTDTQYF. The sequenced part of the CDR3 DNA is TGTGCCAGTAGTCGGCGAGGCCCCGGGACAGATACG.

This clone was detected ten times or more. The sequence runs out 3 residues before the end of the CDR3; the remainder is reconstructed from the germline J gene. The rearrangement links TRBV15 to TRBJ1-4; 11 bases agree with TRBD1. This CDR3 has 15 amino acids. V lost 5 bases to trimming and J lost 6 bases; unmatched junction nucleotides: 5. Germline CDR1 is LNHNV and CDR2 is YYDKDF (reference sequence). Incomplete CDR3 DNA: TGTGCCACCAGCGGAGGGACAGGGGGGGATGAAAAA. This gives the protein CATSGGTGGDEK. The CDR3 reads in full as CATSGGTGGDEKLFF.

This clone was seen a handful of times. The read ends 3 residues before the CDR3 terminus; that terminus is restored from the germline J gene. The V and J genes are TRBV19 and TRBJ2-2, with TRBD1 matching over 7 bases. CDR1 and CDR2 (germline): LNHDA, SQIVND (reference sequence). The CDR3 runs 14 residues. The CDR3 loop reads CASSMTGSNEKLFF. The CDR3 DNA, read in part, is TGTGCCAGTAGTATGACAGGGTCTAATGAAAAG. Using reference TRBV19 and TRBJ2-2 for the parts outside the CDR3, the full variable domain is DGGITQSPKYLFRKEGQNVTLSCEQNLNHDAMYWYRQDPGQGLRLIYYSQIVNDFQKGDIAEGYSVSREKKESFPLTVTSAQKNPTAFYLCASSMTGSNEKLFFGEGSRLTVL.

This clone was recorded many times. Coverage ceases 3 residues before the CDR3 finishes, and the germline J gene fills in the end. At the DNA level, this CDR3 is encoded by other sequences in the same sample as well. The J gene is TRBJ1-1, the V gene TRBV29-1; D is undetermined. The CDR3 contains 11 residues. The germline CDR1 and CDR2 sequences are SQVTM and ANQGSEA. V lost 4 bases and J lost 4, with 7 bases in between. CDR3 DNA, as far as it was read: TGCAGCGTTGCGTGGGCCACTGAA. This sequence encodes CSVAWATE. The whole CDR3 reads CSVAWATEAFF.

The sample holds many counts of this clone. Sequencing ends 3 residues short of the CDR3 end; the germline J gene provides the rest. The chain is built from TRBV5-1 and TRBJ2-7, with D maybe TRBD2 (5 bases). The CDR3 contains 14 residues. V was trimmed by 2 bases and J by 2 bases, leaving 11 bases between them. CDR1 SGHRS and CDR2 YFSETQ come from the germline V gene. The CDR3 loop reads CASSFGSGTYEQYF. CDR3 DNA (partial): TGCGCCAGCAGCTTCGGCAGCGGTACCTACGAG.

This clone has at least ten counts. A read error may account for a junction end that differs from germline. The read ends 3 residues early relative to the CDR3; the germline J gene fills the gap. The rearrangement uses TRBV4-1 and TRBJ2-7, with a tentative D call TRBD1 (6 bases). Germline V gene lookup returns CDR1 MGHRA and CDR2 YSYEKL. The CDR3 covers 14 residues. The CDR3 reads CTSSQGTPSYEQYF. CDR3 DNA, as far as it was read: TGCACCAGCAGCCAAGGGACACCATCCTACGAG.

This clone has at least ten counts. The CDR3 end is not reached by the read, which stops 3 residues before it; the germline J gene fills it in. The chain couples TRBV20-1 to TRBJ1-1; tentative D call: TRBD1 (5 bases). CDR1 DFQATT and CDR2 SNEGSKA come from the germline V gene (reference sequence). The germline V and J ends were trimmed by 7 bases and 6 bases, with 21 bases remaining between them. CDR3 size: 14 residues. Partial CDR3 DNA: TGCAGTGGTATAAATCCTACGAGGGGCCCTGAA. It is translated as CSGINPTRGPE. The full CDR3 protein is CSGINPTRGPEAFF.

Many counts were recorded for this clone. The CDR3 is CASSQWASGGRETQYF. CDR3 DNA (partial): TGTGCCAGCAGCCAATGGGCTAGCGGGGGGCGAGAGACC. The chain carries TRBV7-8 and TRBJ2-5; 11 nucleotides align to TRBD2. The observed sequence ends 3 residues before the CDR3 terminus, with the missing tail filled in from the germline J gene. This CDR3 spans 16 amino acids. J gave up 4 bases and V 5 bases, and 9 bases lay outside the gene matches. Germline loops: CDR1 SGHVS, CDR2 FQNEAQ.